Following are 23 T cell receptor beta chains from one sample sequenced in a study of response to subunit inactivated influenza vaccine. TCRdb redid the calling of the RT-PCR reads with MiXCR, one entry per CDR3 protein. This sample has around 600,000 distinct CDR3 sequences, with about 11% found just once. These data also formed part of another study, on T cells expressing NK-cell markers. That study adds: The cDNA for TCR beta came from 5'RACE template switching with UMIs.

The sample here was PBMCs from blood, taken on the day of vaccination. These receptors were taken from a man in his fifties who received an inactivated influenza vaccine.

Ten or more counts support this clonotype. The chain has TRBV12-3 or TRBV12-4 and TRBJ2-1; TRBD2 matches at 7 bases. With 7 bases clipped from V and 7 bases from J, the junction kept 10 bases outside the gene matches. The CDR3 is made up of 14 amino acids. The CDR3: CASKLSGGINEQFF. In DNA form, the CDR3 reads TGTGCCAGCAAACTATCCGGGGGGATTAATGAGCAGTTCTTC.

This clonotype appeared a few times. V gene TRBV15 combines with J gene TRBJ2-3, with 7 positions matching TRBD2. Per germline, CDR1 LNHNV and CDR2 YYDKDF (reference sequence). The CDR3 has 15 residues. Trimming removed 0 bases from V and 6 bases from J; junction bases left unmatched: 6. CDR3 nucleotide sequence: TGTGCCACCAGCAGAGAGGGGAGGGGCAGGGATACGCAGTATTTT. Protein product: CATSREGRGRDTQYF.

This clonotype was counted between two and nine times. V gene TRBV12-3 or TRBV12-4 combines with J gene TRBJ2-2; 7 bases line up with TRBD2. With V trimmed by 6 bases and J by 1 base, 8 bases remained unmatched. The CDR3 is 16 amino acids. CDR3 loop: CASRLPGLQNTGELFF. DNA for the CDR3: TGTGCCAGCAGACTACCGGGACTACAGAACACCGGGGAGCTGTTTTTT.

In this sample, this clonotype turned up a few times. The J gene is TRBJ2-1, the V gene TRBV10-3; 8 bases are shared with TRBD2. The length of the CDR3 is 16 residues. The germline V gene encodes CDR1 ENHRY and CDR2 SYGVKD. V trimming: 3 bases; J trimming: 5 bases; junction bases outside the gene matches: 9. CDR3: CAISDSGAGAHNEQFF. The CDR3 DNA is TGTGCCATCAGTGACTCCGGAGCGGGAGCACACAATGAGCAGTTCTTC.

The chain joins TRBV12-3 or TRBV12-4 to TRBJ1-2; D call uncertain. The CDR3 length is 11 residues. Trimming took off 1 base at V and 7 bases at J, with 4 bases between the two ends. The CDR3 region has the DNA TGTGCCAGCAGTTTAGGTCTTGGCTACACCTTC. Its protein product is CASSLGLGYTF.

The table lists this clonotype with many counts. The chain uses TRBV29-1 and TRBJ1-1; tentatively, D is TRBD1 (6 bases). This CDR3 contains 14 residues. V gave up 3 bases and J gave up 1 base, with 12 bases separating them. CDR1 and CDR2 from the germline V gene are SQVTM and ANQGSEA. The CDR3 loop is CSVEVQGTNTEAFF. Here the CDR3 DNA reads TGCAGCGTTGAGGTTCAGGGGACGAACACTGAAGCTTTCTTT.

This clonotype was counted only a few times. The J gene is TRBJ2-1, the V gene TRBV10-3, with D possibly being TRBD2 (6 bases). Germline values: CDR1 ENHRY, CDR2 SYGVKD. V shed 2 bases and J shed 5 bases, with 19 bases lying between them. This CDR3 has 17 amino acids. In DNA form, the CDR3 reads TGTGCCATCAGTGAGATGGCTAGCGCTTCCACGAACAATGAGCAGTTCTTC. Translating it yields CAISEMASASTNNEQFF.

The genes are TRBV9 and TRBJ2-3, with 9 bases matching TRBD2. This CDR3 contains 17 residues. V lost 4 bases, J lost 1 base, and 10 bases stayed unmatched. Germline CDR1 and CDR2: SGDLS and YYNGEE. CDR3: CASSTTVSGSGTDTQYF. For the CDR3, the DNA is TGTGCCAGCAGCACCACCGTTAGCGGGAGTGGCACAGATACGCAGTATTTT.

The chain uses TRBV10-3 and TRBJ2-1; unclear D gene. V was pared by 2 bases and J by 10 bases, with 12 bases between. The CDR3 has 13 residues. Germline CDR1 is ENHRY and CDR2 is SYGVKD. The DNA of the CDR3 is TGTGCCATCAGTGAGGGATCCCTCGCCGAGCAGTTCTTC. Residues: CAISEGSLAEQFF.

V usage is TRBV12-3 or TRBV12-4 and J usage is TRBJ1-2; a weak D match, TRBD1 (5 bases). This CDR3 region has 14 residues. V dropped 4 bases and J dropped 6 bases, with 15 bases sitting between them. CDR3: CASSWSGKDDGYTF. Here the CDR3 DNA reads TGTGCCAGCAGTTGGTCAGGGAAGGACGATGGCTACACCTTC.

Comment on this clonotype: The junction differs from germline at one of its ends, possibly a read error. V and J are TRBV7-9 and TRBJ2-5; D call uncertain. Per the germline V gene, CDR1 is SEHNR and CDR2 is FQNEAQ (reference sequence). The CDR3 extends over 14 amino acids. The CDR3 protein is CASSLLERLETHYF. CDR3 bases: TGTGCCAGCAGTTTACTGGAGAGGTTAGAGACCCATTACTTC.

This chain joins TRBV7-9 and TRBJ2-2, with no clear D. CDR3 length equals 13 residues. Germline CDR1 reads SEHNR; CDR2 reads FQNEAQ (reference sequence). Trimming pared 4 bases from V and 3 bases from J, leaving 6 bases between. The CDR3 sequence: CASSSEHTGELFF. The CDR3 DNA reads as TGTGCCAGCAGCTCGGAGCACACCGGGGAGCTGTTTTTT.

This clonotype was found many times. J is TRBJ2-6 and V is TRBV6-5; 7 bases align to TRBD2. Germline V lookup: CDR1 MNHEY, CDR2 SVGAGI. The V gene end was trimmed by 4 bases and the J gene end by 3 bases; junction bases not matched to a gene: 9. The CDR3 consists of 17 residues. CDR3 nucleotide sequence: TGTGCCAGCAGTTTGGGAGGGCATGTACTTGGGGCCAACGTCCTGACTTTC. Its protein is CASSLGGHVLGANVLTF.

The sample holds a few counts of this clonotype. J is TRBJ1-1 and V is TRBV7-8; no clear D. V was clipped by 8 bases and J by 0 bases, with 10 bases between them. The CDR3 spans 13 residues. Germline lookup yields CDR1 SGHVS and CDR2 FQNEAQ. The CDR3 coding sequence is TGTGCCAGCTCGGCAGGAATGAACACTGAAGCTTTCTTT. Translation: CASSAGMNTEAFF.

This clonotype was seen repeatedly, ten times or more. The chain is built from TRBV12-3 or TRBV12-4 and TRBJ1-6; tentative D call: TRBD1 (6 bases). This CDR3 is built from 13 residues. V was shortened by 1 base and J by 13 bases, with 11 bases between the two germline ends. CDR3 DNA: TGTGCCAGCAGTTTAGGGGGGCTAGCGCCCCTCCACTTT. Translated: CASSLGGLAPLHF.

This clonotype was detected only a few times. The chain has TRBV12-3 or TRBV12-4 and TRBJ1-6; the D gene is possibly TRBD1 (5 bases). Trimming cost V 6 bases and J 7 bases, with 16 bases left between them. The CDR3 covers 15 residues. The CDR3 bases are TGTGCCAGCAGCCTCGGGACCCCACGAAATTCACCCCTCCACTTT. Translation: CASSLGTPRNSPLHF.

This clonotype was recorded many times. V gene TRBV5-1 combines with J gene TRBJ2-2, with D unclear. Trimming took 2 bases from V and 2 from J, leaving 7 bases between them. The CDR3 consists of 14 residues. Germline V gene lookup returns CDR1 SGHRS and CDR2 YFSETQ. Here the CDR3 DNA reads TGCGCCAGCAGCTTTCGACTTAACACCGGGGAGCTGTTTTTT. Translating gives CASSFRLNTGELFF.

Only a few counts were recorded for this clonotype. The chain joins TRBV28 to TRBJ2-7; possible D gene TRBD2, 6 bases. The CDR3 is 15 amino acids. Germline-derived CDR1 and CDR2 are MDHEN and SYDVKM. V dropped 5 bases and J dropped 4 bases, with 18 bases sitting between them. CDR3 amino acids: CASSPASSVIYEQYF. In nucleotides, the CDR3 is TGTGCCAGCAGTCCTGCGTCTAGCGTTATATACGAGCAGTACTTC.

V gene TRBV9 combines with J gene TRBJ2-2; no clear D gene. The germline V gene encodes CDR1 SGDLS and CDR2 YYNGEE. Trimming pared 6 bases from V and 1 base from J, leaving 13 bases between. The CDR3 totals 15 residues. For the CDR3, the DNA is TGTGCCAGCACCGGTGGGCATCAGAACACCGGGGAGCTGTTTTTT. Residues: CASTGGHQNTGELFF.

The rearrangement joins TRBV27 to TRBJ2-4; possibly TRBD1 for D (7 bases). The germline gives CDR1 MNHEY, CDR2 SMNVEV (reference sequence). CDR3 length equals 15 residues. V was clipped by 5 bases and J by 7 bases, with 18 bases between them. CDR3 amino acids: CASSPGGPSRNIQYF. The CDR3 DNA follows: TGTGCCAGCAGTCCAGGGGGGCCCTCAAGGAACATTCAGTACTTC.

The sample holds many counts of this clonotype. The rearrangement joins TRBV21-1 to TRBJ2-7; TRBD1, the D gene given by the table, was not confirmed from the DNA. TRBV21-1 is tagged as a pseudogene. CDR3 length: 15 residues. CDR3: CASSPPPQGNYEQYF. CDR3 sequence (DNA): TGTGCCAGCAGCCCTCCTCCGCAGGGTAATTACGAGCAGTACTTC.

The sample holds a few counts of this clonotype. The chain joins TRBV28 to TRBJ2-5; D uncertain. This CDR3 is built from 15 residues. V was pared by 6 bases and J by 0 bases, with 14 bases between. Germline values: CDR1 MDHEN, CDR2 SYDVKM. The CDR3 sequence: CASSPGSLYQETQYF. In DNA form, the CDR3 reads TGTGCCAGCAGCCCCGGGTCCCTGTACCAAGAGACCCAGTACTTC.

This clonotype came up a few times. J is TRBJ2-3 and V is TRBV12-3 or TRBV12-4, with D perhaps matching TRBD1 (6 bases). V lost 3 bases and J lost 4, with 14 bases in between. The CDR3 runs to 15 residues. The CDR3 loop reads CASSLDRRVSDTQYF. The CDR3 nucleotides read TGTGCCAGCAGTTTGGACAGAAGAGTATCAGATACGCAGTATTTT.